What follows are 3 T cell receptor beta chains derived from one specimen sequenced in a study of T cell responses to AZD1222 COVID-19 vaccine. Generated by immunoSEQ multiplex PCR, the TCRdb table keeps only in-frame clones and is missing some. The sample consists of about 140,000 clones, about 89% of them appearing once. The input for sequencing was peripheral blood, taken 28 days after the second dose of the MenACWY control vaccine. The receptors were gathered from an adult who received the MenACWY meningococcal vaccine as a control.

This chain links TRBV5-4 with TRBJ2-1; 9 nucleotides line up with TRBD1. This CDR3 comprises 13 residues. Trimming removed 5 bases from V and 9 bases from J; junction bases left unmatched: 6. The germline CDR1 and CDR2 sequences are SGHNT and YYREEE (reference sequence). The DNA of the CDR3 is TGTGCCAGCAGTCCACAGGGGGCGTTTGAGCAGTTCTTC. This codes for CASSPQGAFEQFF.

This chain connects TRBV12-3 or TRBV12-4 to TRBJ2-1; D unclear. CDR3 length: 11 residues. With 6 bases removed from V and 5 bases from J, the gap between germline ends came to 5 bases. DNA of the CDR3: TGTGCCAGCAGCCGTAACAATGAGCAGTTCTTC. It yields the protein CASSRNNEQFF.

The rearrangement uses TRBV10-3 and TRBJ2-1; TRBD2 might be the D (7 bases). Germline V lookup: CDR1 ENHRY, CDR2 SYGVKD. The CDR3 is 11 amino acids. V was cut by 11 bases and J by 7 bases, with 12 bases left in between. CDR3 amino acids: CALGGGNEQFF. The DNA of the CDR3 is TGTGCCTTGGGAGGGGGAAATGAGCAGTTCTTC.